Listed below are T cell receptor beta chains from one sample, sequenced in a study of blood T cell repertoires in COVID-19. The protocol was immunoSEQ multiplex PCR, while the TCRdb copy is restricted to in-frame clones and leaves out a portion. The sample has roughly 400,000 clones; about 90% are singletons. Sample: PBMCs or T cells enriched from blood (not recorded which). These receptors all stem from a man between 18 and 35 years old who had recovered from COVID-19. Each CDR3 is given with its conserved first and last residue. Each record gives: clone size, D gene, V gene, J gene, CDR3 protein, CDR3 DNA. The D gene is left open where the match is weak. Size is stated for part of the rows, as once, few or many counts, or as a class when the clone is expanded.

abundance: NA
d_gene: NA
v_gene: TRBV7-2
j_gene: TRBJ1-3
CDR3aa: CASSLSGRGNTIYF
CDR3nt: TGTGCCAGCAGCTTATCCGGGAGAGGAAACACCATATATTTT

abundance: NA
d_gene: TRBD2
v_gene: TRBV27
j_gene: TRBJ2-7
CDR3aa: CASSSRGGTYEQYF
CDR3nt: TGTGCCAGCAGTTCCCGGGGAGGGACCTACGAGCAGTACTTC

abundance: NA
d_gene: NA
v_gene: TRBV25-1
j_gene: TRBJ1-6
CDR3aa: CASSEEGRYNSPLHF
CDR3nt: TGTGCCAGCAGTGAAGAAGGGAGATATAATTCACCCCTCCACTTT

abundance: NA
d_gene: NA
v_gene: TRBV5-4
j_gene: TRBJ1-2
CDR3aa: CASSRGQVGNYGYTF
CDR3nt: TGTGCCAGCAGCCGAGGGCAGGTGGGGAACTATGGCTACACCTTC

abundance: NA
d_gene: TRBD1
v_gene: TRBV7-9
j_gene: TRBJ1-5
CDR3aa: CASSSAGGQPQHF
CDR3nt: TGTGCCAGCAGTTCAGCAGGGGGACAGCCCCAGCATTTT

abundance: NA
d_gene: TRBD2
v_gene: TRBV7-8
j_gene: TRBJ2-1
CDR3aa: CASSLVRGRGGGEQFF
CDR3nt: TGTGCCAGCAGCTTAGTCCGCGGGAGGGGCGGCGGTGAGCAGTTCTTC

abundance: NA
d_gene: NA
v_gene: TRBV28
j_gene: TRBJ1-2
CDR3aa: CASRAPGVNYGYTF
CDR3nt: TGTGCCAGCAGGGCTCCCGGGGTTAACTATGGCTACACCTTC

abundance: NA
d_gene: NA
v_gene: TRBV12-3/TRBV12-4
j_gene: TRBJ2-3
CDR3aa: CASSPPGRDTQYF
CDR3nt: TGTGCCAGCAGTCCCCCGGGTCGGGATACGCAGTATTTT

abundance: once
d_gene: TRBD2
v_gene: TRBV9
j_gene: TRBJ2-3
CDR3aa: CASSKAGGTDTQYF
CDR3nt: TGTGCCAGCAGCAAGGCGGGGGGCACAGATACGCAGTATTTT

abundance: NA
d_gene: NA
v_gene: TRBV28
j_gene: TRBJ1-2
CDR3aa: CASSPIGAGGYGYTF
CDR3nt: TGTGCCAGCAGTCCTATCGGGGCGGGGGGCTATGGCTACACCTTC

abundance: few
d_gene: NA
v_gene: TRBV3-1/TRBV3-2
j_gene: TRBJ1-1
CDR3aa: CASRRSNTEAFF
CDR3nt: TGTGCCAGCAGGCGTTCGAACACTGAAGCTTTCTTT

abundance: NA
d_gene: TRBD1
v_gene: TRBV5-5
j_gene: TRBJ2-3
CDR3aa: CASSWEGTGGYTQYF
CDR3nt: TGTGCCAGCAGCTGGGAAGGGACAGGGGGATATACGCAGTATTTT

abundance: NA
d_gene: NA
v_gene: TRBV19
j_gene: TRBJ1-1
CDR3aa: CASSIGGGNTEAFF
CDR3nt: TGTGCCAGTAGTATTGGGGGAGGGAACACTGAAGCTTTCTTT

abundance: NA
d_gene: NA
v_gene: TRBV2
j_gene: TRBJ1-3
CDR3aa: CASRDIRSGNTIYF
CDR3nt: TGTGCCAGCAGGGACATCCGCTCTGGAAACACCATATATTTT

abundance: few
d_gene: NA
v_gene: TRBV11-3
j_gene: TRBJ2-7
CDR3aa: CASSLEGMGPYEQYF
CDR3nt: TGTGCCAGCAGCTTAGAGGGTATGGGCCCCTACGAGCAGTACTTC

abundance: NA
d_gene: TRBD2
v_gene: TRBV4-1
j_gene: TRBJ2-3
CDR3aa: CASSPGLAGVGTQYF
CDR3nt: TGCGCCAGCAGCCCGGGACTAGCGGGAGTGGGTACGCAGTATTTT

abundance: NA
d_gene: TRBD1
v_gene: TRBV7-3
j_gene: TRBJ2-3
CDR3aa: CASSFRGQSTDTQYF
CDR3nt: TGTGCCAGCAGCTTCAGGGGGCAAAGCACAGATACGCAGTATTTT

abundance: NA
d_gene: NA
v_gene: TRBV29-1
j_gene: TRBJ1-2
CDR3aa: CTWTVSGYTF
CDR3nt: TGCACTTGGACAGTATCTGGCTACACCTTC

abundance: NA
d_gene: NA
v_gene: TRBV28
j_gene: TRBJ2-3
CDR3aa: CASSGGYNTDTQYF
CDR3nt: TGTGCCAGCTCTGGGGGGTATAACACAGATACGCAGTATTTT

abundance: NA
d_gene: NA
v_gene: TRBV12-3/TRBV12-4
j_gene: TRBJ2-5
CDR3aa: CASSLSPVETQYF
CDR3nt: TGTGCCAGCAGTTTAAGCCCCGTAGAGACCCAGTACTTC

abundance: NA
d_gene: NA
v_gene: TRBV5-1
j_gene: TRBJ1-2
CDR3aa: CASSLDKNYGYTF
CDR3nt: TGCGCCAGCAGCCTCGACAAAAACTATGGCTACACCTTC

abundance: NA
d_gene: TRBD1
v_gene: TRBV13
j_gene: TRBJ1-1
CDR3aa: CASSTRDRVNTEAFF
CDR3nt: TGTGCCAGCAGCACAAGGGACAGAGTGAACACTGAAGCTTTCTTT

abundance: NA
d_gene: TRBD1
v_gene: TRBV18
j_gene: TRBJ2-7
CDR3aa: CASSPSGTGGWEQYF
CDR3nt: TGTGCCAGCTCACCATCGGGGACAGGGGGCTGGGAGCAGTACTTC

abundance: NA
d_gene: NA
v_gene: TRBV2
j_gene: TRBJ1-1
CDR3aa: CASRGTPVANTEAFF
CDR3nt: TGTGCCAGCAGAGGGACACCAGTAGCGAACACTGAAGCTTTCTTT

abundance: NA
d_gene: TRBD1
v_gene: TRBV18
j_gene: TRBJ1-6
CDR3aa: CASSHRGQGEPQPLHF
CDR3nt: TGTGCCAGCTCACATAGGGGACAGGGAGAACCGCAACCCCTCCACTTT

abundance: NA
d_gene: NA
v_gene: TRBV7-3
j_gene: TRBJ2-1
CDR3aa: CASSNQRDNEQFF
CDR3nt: TGTGCCAGCAGCAACCAGCGGGACAATGAGCAGTTCTTC

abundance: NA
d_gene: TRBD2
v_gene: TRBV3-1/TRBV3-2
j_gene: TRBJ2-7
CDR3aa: CASSQPTSGSYEQYF
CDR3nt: TGTGCCAGCAGCCAACCGACTAGCGGATCGTACGAGCAGTACTTC

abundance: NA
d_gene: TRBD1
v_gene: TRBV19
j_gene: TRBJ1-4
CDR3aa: CASRDTGGGEKLFF
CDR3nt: TGTGCCAGTAGAGACACAGGGGGCGGTGAAAAACTGTTTTTT

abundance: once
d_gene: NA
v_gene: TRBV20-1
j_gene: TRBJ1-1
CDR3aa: CSASPPLGGFEAFF
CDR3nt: TGCAGTGCTAGTCCGCCTTTGGGGGGGTTTGAAGCTTTCTTT

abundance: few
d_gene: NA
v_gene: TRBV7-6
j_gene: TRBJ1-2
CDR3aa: CASSQEENYGYTF
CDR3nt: TGTGCCAGCAGCCAAGAAGAGAACTATGGCTACACCTTC

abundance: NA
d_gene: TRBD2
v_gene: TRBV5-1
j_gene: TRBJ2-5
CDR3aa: CASSFVAGDQETQYF
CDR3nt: TGCGCCAGCAGCTTCGTGGCGGGGGACCAAGAGACCCAGTACTTC

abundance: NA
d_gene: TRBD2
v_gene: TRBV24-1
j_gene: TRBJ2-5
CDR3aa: CATSEAGSGEETQYF
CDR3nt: TGTGCCACCAGTGAAGCAGGGAGCGGGGAGGAGACCCAGTACTTC

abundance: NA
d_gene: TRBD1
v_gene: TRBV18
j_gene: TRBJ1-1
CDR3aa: CASSPPGTGGFMNTEAFF
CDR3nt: TGTGCCAGCTCACCACCGGGGACAGGGGGCTTCATGAACACTGAAGCTTTCTTT

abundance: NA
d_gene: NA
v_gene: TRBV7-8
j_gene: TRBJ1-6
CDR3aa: CASSLAQGYHSPLHF
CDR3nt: TGTGCCAGCAGCTTAGCGCAGGGGTACCATTCACCCCTCCACTTT

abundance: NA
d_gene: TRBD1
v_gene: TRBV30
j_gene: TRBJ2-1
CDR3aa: CAWGDRGHEQFF
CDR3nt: TGTGCCTGGGGGGACAGGGGCCATGAGCAGTTCTTC

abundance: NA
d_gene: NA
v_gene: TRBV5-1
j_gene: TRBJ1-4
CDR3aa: CASSDLSGSNEKLFF
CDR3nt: TGCGCCAGCAGTGACTTGTCAGGGTCTAATGAAAAACTGTTTTTT

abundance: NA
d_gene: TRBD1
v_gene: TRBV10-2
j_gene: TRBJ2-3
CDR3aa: CASRGGQGRSDTQYF
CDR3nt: TGCGCCAGCAGGGGCGGACAGGGGCGGTCAGATACGCAGTATTTT

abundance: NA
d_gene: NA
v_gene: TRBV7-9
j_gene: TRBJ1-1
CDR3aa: CASSLAGVTDLAFF
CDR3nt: TGTGCCAGCAGCTTAGCCGGGGTAACGGATCTAGCTTTCTTT

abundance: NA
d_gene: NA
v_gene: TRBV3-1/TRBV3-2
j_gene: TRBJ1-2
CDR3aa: CASRSTGANYGYTF
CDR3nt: TGTGCCAGCAGAAGTACGGGTGCAAACTATGGCTACACCTTC

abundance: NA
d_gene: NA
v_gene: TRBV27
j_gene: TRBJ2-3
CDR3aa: CATLAPGTQYF
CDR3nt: TGTGCCACCCTAGCCCCCGGTACGCAGTATTTT

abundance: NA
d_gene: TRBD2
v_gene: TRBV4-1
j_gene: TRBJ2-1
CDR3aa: CASSHPGLAGYNEQFF
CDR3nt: TGCGCCAGCAGCCACCCCGGACTAGCGGGGTATAATGAGCAGTTCTTC

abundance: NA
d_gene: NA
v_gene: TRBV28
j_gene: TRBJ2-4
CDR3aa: CASSLLSRGGKNIQYF
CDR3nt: TGTGCCAGCAGTTTATTATCGCGGGGCGGGAAAAACATTCAGTACTTC

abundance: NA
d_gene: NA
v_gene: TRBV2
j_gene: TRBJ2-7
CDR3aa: CASKGGPYEQYF
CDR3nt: TGTGCCAGCAAGGGGGGGCCCTACGAGCAGTACTTC

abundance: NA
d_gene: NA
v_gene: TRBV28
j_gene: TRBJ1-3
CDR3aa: CASSFTGGAETGNTIYF
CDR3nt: TGTGCCAGCAGTTTTACCGGGGGGGCTGAAACTGGAAACACCATATATTTT

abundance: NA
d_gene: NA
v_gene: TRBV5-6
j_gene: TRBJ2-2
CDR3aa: CASSIDSTGELFF
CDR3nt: TGTGCCAGCAGCATAGACAGCACCGGGGAGCTGTTTTTT

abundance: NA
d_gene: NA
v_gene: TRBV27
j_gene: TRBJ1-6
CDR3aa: CASSPGVGSPLHF
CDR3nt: TGTGCCAGCAGTCCAGGGGTGGGATCACCCCTCCACTTT

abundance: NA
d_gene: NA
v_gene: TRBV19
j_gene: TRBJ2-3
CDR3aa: CASSMEGAGTDTQYF
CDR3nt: TGTGCCAGTAGTATGGAGGGTGCGGGCACAGATACGCAGTATTTT

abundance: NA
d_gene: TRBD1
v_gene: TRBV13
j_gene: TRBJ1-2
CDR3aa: CASSRETGALNNYGYTF
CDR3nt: TGTGCCAGCAGCCGCGAGACAGGGGCCCTTAATAACTATGGCTACACCTTC

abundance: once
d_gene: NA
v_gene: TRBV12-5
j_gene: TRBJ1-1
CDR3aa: CASGLAQFRGDTEAFF
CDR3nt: TGTGCTAGTGGTTTGGCACAGTTTAGGGGTGACACTGAAGCTTTCTTT

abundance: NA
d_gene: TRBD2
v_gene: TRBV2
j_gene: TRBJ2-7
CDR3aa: CASRRLAGGGEQYF
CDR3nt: TGTGCCAGCAGGCGCCTAGCGGGGGGAGGTGAGCAGTACTTC